This TCR beta chain comes out of a study of untreated major depressive disorder. Study-level findings and limits: Differences in TRBV25-01 and TRBV02-01 usage did not reach significance.

Germline CDR1 is SGHDT and CDR2 is YYEEEE. After removal of 3 bases from V and 4 bases from J, the junction contained 12 bases not matched to a gene. This CDR3 comprises 17 residues. Typically roughly 95% of enriched cells were CD4+. This table comes from immunoSEQ multiplex PCR, and its TCRdb copy is limited to in-frame clones, with some not included. The profile shows 20,000 or so clones, about 84% of them singletons. Note on this clone: Antigen unknown.

Sequenced material: CD4+ T cells from PBMCs. The chain carries TRBV5-6 and TRBJ2-1; TRBD2 aligns across 8 bases. The receptor was derived from a woman in her thirties in good health. The CDR3 coding sequence is TGTGCCAGCAGCTGGCACCCTTCCGGGGGGGTATACAATGAGCAGTTCTTC. Encoded protein: CASSWHPSGGVYNEQFF.